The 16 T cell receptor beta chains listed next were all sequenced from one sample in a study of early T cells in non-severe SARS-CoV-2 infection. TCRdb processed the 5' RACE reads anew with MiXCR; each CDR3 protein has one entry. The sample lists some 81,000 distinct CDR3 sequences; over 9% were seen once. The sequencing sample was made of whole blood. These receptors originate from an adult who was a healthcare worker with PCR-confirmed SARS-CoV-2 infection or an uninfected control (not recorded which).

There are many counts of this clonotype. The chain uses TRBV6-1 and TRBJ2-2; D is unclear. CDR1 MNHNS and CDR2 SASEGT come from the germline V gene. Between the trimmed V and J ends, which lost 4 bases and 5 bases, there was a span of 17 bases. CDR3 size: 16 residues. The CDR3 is CASSGQRSVETGELFF. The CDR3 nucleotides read TGTGCCAGCAGTGGCCAGAGATCCGTGGAGACCGGGGAGCTGTTTTTT.

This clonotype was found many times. For the CDR3, the DNA is TGTGCCAGCAGCCCGTCGAAGGTAGGGACAGGGAGCTCCTACGAGCAGTACTTC. It specifies CASSPSKVGTGSSYEQYF. This chain joins TRBV7-9 and TRBJ2-7; 9 positions agree with TRBD1. CDR1 SEHNR and CDR2 FQNEAQ come from the germline V gene (reference sequence). J was trimmed by 0 bases and V by 5 bases; bases with no gene match: 14. The CDR3 has 18 residues.

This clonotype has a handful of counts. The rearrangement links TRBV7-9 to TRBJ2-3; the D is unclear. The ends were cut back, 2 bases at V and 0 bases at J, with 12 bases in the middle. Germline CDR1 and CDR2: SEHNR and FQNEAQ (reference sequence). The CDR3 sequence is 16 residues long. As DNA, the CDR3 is TGTGCCAGCAGCTTAATCCAAGACCCTAGCACAGATACGCAGTATTTT. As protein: CASSLIQDPSTDTQYF. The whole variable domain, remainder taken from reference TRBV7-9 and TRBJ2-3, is DTGVSQNPRHKITKRGQNVTFRCDPISEHNRLYWYRQTLGQGPEFLTYFQNEAQLEKSRLLSDRFSAERPKGSFSTLEIQRTEQGDSAMYLCASSLIQDPSTDTQYFGPGTRLTVL.

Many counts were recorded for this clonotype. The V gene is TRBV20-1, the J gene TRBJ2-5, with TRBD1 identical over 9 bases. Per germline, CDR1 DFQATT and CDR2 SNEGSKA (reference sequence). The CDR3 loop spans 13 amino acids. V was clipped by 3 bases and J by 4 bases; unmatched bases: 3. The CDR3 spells CSASSTGGETQYF. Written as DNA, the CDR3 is TGCAGTGCTAGCTCGACAGGGGGAGAGACCCAGTACTTC.

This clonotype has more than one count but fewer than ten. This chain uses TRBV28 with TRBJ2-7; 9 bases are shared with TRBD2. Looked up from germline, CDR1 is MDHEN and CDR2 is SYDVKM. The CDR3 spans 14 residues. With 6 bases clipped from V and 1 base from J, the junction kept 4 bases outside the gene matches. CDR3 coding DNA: TGTGCCAGCAGGCGGGGGGGACTTTCCTACGAGCAGTACTTC. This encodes CASRRGGLSYEQYF.

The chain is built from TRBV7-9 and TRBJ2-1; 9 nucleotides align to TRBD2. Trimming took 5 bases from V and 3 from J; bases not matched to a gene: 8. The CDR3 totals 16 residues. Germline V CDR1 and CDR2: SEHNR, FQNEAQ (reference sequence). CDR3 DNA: TGTGCCAGCAGCAGATCCGGGACTAGCAGCTACAATGAGCAGTTCTTC. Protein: CASSRSGTSSYNEQFF.

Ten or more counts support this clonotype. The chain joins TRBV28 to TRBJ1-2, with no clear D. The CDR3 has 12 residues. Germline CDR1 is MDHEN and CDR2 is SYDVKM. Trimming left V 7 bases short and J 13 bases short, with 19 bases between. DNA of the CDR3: TGTGCCAGCACCACCATCGACAACGAGGTCACCTTC. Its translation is CASTTIDNEVTF.

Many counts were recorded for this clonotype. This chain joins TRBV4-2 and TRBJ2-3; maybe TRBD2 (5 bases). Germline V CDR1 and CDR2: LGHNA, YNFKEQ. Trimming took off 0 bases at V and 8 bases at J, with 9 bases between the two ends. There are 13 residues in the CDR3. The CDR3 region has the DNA TGTGCCAGCAGCCAAGATACCGCGGGTACGCAGTATTTT. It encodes CASSQDTAGTQYF.

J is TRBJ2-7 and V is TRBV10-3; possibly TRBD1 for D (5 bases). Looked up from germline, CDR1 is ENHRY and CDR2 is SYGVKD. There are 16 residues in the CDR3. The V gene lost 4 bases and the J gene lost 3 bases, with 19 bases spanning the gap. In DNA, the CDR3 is TGTGCCATCAGTGGTCGTCGCGAGCAGGGTAGCTACGAGCAGTACTTC. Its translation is CAISGRREQGSYEQYF.

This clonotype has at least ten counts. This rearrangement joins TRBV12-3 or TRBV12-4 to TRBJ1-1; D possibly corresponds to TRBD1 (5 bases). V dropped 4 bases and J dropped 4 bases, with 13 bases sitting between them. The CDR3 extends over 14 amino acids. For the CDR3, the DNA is TGTGCCAGCAGTTCGCCTTCGAGGGGCACTGAAGCTTTCTTT. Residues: CASSSPSRGTEAFF.

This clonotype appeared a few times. The CDR3 sequence: CSATPGANTEAFF. CDR3 sequence (DNA): TGCAGTGCTACCCCAGGGGCGAACACTGAAGCTTTCTTT. The V and J genes are TRBV20-1 and TRBJ1-1; D may be TRBD1 (6 bases). V was trimmed by 4 bases and J by 1 base, leaving 10 bases between them. The germline V gene has CDR1 DFQATT and CDR2 SNEGSKA (reference sequence). The CDR3 spans 13 residues.

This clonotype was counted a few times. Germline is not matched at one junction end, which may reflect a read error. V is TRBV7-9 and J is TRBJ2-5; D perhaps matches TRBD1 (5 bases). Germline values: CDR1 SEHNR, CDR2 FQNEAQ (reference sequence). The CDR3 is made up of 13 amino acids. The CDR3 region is CASTPPGSEAQYF. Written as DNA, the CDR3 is TGTGCCAGCACCCCCCCAGGGTCAGAGGCCCAGTACTTC. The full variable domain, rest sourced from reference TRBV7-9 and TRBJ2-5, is DTGVSQNPRHKITKRGQNVTFRCDPISEHNRLYWYRQTLGQGPEFLTYFQNEAQLEKSRLLSDRFSAERPKGSFSTLEIQRTEQGDSAMYLCASTPPGSEAQYFGPGTRLLVL.

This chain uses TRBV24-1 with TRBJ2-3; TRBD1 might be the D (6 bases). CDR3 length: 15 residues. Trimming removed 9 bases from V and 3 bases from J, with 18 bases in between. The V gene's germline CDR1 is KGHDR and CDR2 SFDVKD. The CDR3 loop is CATGAGGRGTDTQYF. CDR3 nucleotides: TGTGCCACCGGGGCTGGGGGCAGGGGAACAGATACGCAGTATTTT.

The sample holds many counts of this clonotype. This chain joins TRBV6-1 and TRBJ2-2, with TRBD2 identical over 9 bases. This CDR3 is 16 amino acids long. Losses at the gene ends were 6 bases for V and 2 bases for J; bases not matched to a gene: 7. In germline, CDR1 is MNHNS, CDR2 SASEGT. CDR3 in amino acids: CASSKTSGVNTGELFF. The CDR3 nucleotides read TGTGCCAGCAGCAAGACTAGCGGAGTAAACACCGGGGAGCTGTTTTTT.

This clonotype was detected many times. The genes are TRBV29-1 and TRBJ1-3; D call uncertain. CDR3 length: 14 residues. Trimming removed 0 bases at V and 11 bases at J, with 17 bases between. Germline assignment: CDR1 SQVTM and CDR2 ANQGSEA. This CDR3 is CSVEDQARGSAIYF. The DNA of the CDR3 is TGCAGCGTTGAAGATCAGGCCCGCGGAAGCGCCATATATTTT.

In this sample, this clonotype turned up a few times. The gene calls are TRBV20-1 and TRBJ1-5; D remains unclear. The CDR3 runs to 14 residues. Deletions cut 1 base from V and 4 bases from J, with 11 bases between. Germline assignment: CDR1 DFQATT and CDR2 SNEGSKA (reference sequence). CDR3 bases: TGCAGTGCTAGAGCAGGACCTATTAATCAGCCCCAGCATTTT. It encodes CSARAGPINQPQHF.